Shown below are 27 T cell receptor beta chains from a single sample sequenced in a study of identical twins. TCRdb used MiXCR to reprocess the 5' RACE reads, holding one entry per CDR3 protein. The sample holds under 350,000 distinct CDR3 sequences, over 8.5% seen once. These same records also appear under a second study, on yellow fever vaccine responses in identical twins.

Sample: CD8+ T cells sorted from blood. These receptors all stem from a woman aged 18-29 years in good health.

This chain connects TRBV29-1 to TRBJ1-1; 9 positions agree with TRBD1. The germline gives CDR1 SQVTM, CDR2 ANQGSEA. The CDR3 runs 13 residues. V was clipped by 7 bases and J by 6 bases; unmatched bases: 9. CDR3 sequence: CSGRTGERAEAFF. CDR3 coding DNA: TGCAGCGGTAGGACAGGGGAGAGGGCTGAAGCTTTCTTT.

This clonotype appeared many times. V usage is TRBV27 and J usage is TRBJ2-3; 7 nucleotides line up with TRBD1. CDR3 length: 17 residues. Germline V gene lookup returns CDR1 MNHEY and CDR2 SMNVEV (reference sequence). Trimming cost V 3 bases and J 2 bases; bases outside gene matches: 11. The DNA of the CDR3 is TGTGCCAGCAGTTTTGCTCCGACAGGGAGTATCACAGATACGCAGTATTTT. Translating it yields CASSFAPTGSITDTQYF.

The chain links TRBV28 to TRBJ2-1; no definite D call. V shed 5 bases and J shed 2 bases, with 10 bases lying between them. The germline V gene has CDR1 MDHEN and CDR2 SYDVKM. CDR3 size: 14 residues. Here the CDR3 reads CASSTPGPYNEQFF. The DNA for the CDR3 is TGTGCCAGCAGTACTCCTGGGCCCTACAATGAGCAGTTCTTC.

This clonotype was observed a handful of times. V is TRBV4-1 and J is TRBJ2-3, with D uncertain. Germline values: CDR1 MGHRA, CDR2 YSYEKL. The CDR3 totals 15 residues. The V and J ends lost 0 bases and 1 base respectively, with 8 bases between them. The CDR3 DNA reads TGCGCCAGCAGCCAAGAGTATAGTGGCACAGATACGCAGTATTTT. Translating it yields CASSQEYSGTDTQYF.

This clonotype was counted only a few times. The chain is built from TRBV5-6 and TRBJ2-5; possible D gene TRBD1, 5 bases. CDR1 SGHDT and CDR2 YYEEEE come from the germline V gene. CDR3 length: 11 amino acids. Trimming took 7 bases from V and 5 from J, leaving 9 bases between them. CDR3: CASVRDETQYF. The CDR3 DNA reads TGTGCCAGCGTCAGGGATGAGACCCAGTACTTC. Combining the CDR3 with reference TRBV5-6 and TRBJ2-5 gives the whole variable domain DAGVTQSPTHLIKTRGQQVTLRCSPKSGHDTVSWYQQALGQGPQFIFQYYEEEERQRGNFPDRFSGHQFPNYSSELNVNALLLGDSALYLCASVRDETQYFGPGTRLLVL.

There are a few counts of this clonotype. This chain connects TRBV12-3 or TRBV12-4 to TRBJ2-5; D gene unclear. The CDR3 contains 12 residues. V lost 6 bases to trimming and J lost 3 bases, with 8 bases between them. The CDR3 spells CASSRIEETQYF. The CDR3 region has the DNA TGTGCCAGCAGCCGAATAGAAGAGACCCAGTACTTC.

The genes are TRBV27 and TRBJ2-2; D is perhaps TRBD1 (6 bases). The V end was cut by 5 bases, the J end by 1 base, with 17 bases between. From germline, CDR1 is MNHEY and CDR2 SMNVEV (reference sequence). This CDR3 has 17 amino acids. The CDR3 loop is CASSSGGGTLNTGELFF. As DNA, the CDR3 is TGTGCCAGCAGTAGTGGAGGTGGGACACTGAACACCGGGGAGCTGTTTTTT.

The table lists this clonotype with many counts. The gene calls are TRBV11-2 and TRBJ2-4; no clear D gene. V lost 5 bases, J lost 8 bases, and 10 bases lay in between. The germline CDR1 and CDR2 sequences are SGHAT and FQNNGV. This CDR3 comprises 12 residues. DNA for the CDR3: TGTGCCAGCAGCGCCGCATGGGACATTCAGTACTTC. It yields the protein CASSAAWDIQYF.

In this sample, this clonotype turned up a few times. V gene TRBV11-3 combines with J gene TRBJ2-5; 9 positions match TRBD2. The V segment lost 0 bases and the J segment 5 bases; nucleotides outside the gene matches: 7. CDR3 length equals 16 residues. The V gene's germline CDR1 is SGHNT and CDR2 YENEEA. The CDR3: CASSLERGGARETQYF. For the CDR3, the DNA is TGTGCCAGCAGCTTAGAGCGCGGGGGGGCCCGGGAGACCCAGTACTTC.

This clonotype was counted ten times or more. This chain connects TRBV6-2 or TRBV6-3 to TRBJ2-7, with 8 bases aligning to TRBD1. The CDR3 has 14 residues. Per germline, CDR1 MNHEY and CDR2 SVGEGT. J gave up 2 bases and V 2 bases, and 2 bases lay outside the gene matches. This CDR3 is CASSYPDRAYEQYF. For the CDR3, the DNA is TGTGCCAGCAGTTACCCGGACAGGGCCTACGAGCAGTACTTC.

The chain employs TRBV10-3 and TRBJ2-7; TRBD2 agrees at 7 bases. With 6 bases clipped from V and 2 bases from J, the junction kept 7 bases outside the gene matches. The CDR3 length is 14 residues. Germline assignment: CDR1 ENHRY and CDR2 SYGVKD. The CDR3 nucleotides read TGTGCCATCAGGGCCGGGACTACAACCTACGAGCAGTACTTC. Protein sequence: CAIRAGTTTYEQYF.

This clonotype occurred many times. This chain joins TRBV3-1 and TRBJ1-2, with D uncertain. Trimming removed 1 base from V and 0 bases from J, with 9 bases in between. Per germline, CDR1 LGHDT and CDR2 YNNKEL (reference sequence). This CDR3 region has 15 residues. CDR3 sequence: CASSQVNGSNYGYTF. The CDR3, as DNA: TGTGCCAGCAGCCAAGTAAACGGATCTAACTATGGCTACACCTTC.

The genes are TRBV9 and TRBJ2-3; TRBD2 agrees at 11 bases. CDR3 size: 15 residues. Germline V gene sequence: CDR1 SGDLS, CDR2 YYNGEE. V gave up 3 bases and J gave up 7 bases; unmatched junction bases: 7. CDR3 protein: CASSDPSGGPNTQYF. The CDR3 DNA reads TGTGCCAGCAGCGACCCTAGCGGGGGGCCTAATACGCAGTATTTT.

As DNA, the CDR3 is TGTGCCAGCAGTTTATCGGGACAGGACTATGGCTACACCTTC. Encoded protein: CASSLSGQDYGYTF. V is TRBV27 and J is TRBJ1-2; 8 nucleotides match TRBD1. The J segment lost 3 bases and the V segment lost 0 bases, leaving 0 bases of the junction unmatched. The germline V gene has CDR1 MNHEY and CDR2 SMNVEV (reference sequence). This CDR3 has 14 amino acids.

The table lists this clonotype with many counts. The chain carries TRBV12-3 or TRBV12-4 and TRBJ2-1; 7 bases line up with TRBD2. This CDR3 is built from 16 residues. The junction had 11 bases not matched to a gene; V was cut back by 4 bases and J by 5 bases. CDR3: CASSSYWTSSDNEQFF. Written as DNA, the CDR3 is TGTGCCAGCAGTTCCTACTGGACTAGTAGTGACAATGAGCAGTTCTTC.

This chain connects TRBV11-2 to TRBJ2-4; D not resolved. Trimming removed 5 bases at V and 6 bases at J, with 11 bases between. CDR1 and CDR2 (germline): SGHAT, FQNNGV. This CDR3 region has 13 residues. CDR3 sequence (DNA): TGTGCCAGCAGCCTAGGCGTGGGAAACATTCAGTACTTC. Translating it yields CASSLGVGNIQYF. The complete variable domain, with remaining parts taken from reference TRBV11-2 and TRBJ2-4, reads EAGVAQSPRYKIIEKRQSVAFWCNPISGHATLYWYQQILGQGPKLLIQFQNNGVVDDSQLPKDRFSAERLKGVDSTLKIQPAKLEDSAVYLCASSLGVGNIQYFGAGTRLSVL.

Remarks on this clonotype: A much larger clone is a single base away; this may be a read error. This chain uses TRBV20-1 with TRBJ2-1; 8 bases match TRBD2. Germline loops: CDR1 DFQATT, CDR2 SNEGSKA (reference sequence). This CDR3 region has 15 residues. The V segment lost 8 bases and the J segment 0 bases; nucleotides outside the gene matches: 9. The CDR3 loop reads CSSTPGTSSYNEQFF. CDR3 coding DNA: TGCAGTTCTACCCCCGGGACTAGCTCCTACAATGAGCAGTTCTTC.

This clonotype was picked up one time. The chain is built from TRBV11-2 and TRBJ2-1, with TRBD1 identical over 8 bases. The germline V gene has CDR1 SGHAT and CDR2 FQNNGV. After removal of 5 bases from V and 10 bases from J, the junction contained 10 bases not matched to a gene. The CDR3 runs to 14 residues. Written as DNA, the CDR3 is TGTGCCAGCAGCCACGAGGACAGGGTAAGGGAGCAGTTCTTC. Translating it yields CASSHEDRVREQFF.

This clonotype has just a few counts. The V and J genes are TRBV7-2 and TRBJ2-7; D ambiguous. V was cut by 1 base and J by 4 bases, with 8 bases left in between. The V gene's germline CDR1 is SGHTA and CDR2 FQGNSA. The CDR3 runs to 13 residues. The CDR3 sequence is CASSLVWSYEQYF. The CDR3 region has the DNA TGTGCCAGCAGCTTAGTGTGGAGTTACGAGCAGTACTTC.

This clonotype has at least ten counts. CDR3 bases: TGCGCCAGCAGCCCAATCGGCACCACTAACTATGGCTACACCTTC. Amino acid sequence: CASSPIGTTNYGYTF. The chain combines TRBV5-1 with TRBJ1-2, with D uncertain. In germline, CDR1 is SGHRS, CDR2 YFSETQ. This CDR3 region has 15 residues. The V and J ends lost 4 bases and 0 bases respectively, with 13 bases between them.

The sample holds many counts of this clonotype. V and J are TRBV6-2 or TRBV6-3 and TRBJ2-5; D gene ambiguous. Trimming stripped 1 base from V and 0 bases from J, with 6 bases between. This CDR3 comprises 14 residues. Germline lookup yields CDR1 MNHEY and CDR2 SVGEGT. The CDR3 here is CASSYLAYQETQYF. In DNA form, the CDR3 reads TGTGCCAGCAGTTACTTGGCGTACCAAGAGACCCAGTACTTC.

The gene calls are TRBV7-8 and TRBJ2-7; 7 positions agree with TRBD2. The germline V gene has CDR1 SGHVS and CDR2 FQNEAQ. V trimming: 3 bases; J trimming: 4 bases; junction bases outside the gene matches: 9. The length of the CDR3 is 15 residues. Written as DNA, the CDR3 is TGTGCCAGCAGCTTCTTCGCGGGAGATGGGTACGAGCAGTACTTC. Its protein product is CASSFFAGDGYEQYF.

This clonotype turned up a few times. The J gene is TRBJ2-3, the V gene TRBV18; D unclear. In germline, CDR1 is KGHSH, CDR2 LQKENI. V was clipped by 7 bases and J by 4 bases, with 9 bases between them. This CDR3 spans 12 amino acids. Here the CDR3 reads CASFPTADTQYF. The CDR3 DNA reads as TGTGCCAGCTTCCCGACCGCAGATACGCAGTATTTT.

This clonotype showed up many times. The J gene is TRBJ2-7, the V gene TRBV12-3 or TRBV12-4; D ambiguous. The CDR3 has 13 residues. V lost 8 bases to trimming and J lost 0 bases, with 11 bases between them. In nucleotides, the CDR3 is TGTGCCAGCGTCTCAGCTAGCTCCTACGAGCAGTACTTC. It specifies CASVSASSYEQYF.

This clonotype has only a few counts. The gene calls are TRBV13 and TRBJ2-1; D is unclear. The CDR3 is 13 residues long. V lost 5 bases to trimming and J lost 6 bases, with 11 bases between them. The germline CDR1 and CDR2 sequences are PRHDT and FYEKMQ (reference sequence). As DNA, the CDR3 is TGTGCCAGCAGCCCCCGGCAGATCAATGAGCAGTTCTTC. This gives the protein CASSPRQINEQFF.

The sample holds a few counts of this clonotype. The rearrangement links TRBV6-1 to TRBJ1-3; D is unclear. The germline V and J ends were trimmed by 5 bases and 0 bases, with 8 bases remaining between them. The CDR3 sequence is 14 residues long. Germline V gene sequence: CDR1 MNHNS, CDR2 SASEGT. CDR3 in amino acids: CASSTDGSGNTIYF. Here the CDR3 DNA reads TGTGCCAGCAGTACGGACGGCTCTGGAAACACCATATATTTT.

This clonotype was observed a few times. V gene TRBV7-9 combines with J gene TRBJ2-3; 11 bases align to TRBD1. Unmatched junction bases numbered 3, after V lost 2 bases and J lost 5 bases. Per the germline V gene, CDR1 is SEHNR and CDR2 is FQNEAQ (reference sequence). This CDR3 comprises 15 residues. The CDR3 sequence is CASSLRTGGEDTQYF. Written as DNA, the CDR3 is TGTGCCAGCAGCTTACGGACAGGGGGCGAAGATACGCAGTATTTT. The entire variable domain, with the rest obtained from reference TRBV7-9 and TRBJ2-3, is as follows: DTGVSQNPRHKITKRGQNVTFRCDPISEHNRLYWYRQTLGQGPEFLTYFQNEAQLEKSRLLSDRFSAERPKGSFSTLEIQRTEQGDSAMYLCASSLRTGGEDTQYFGPGTRLTVL.